The TCR beta chain described here comes from a study of PD-1 blockade in mismatch repair-deficient tumors. Turning to the study itself: Patients had over 10 mismatch repair-deficient cancer types, all previously treated and progressing. Overall study findings and caveats: Tumor-resident clones, often absent from pretreatment blood, expanded after pembrolizumab and then contracted.

Between the trimmed V and J ends, which lost 10 bases and 2 bases, there was a span of 14 bases. This CDR3 has 13 amino acids. CDR1 MDHEN and CDR2 SYDVKM come from the germline V gene. TCRdb's table, derived via immunoSEQ multiplex PCR, lists solely in-frame clones and lacks some. Among some 19,000 clones, roughly 82% were seen once, and the ten largest hold 1.4%. This clone was detected once. As yet, its antigen is unknown. Every patient had mismatch repair deficiency by PCR or immunohistochemistry. The sequencing used PBMCs, collected 52 weeks after starting pembrolizumab. The chain recombines TRBV28 with TRBJ1-1, with D possibly TRBD1 on 6 matching bases. The sequence derives from an adult with mismatch repair-deficient cancer. The DNA of the CDR3 is TGTGCCACCCGACCGGGACATAACACTGAAGCTTTCTTT. This translates into CATRPGHNTEAFF. Together with reference TRBV28 and TRBJ1-1, the CDR3 gives the full variable domain: DVKVTQSSRYLVKRTGEKVFLECVQDMDHENMFWYRQDPGLGLRLIYFSYDVKMKEKGDIPEGYSVSREKKERFSLILESASTNQTSMYLCATRPGHNTEAFFGQGTRLTVV.